This T cell receptor (beta chain) was retrieved from a study of T cell responses to AZD1222 COVID-19 vaccine. Germline V gene sequence: CDR1 KGHSH, CDR2 LQKENI. This CDR3 is 15 amino acids long. V gave up 5 bases and J gave up 3 bases; unmatched junction bases: 7. This clone came up once. Its antigen is not identified. Points from the study as a whole: Spike-specific TCR breadth and depth were elevated following two AZD1222 doses.

Measured with immunoSEQ multiplex PCR; TCRdb has only the in-frame clones, and not every one. The table records approximately 130,000 clones, 70% to 90% of them present only once. The chain has TRBV18 and TRBJ2-1, with TRBD1 matching 7 bases. Specimen: peripheral blood, collected 28 days after the second AZD1222 dose. The clonotype originates from an adult who received the AZD1222 COVID-19 vaccine. This CDR3 is CASSEGQMSYNEQFF. The DNA for the CDR3 is TGTGCCAGCTCAGAGGGACAGATGAGCTACAATGAGCAGTTCTTC.